This T cell receptor beta chain appears in the sequencing data of a study of blood T cell repertoires in COVID-19. Overall study context: The cDNA or gDNA used as material had been derived from T cells, B-cell-depleted T cells, or PBMCs.

This CDR3 contains 14 residues. The germline gives CDR1 SQVTM, CDR2 ANQGSEA. Trimming left V 6 bases short and J 0 bases short, with 12 bases between. How the authors handled the data: Amplifying reference gene primers gave estimates of nucleated cell counts. Clones were sequenced by immunoSEQ multiplex PCR, and TCRdb holds only the in-frame ones, with some missing. Clone size and V and J calls were adopted from that table, with D and trimming inferred from the DNA. The sample carries 200,000 to 250,000 clones, 80% recorded once. The V gene is TRBV29-1, the J gene TRBJ1-5; a weak D match, TRBD1 (5 bases). The sequence derives from a human donor in a cohort sampled during active COVID-19. The source material was peripheral blood. The CDR3 DNA reads TGCAGCGTCGCAACAGGATCTAGCAATCAGCCCCAGCATTTT. Protein: CSVATGSSNQPQHF.